This TCR beta chain is drawn from a study of cytomegalovirus exposure and HLA in healthy donors. V lost 0 bases to trimming and J lost 2 bases, with 9 bases between them. CDR1 and CDR2 (germline): SGHNT, YYREEE (reference sequence). The CDR3 runs to 15 residues. Only a few counts were recorded for this clone. The same CDR3 also results from other DNA sequences found in this sample. Primers included in the PCR were 60 Vbeta and 13 Jbeta primers. Clones were sequenced by immunoSEQ multiplex PCR, and TCRdb holds only the in-frame ones, with some missing. The sample contains tens of thousands of clones, just over 70% of which appear only once.

This TCR was recovered from a man in his sixties in good health and CMV-seronegative. The genes are TRBV5-4 and TRBJ2-1; perhaps TRBD2 as D (7 bases). What was sequenced was PBMCs. CDR3 loop: CASSLGGGPYNEQFF. The CDR3, as DNA: TGTGCCAGCAGCTTGGGCGGGGGCCCCTACAATGAGCAGTTCTTC. The full variable domain, with the rest looked up from reference TRBV5-4 and TRBJ2-1, is ETGVTQSPTHLIKTRGQQVTLRCSSQSGHNTVSWYQQALGQGPQFIFQYYREEENGRGNFPPRFSGLQFPNYSSELNVNALELDDSALYLCASSLGGGPYNEQFFGPGTRLTVL.